This TCR beta chain was found in a study of control samples from healthy donors and cancer patients. Repertoires were generated with immunoSEQ multiplex PCR, while TCRdb's copy carries only in-frame clones and drops some. The sample records 100,000 to 120,000 clones, about 80% being singletons. Trimming removed 2 bases from V and 7 bases from J, with 15 bases in between. Looked up from germline, CDR1 is LGHNT and CDR2 is FRNRAP. The CDR3 has 15 residues. This chain joins TRBV12-5 and TRBJ1-5, with D tentatively TRBD1 (5 bases). Input material: blood. The receptor comes from a man between 18 and 29 years old in good health. The CDR3 region has the DNA TGTGCTAGTGGTTTGTCCACTCAGGGAGACCAGCCCCAGCATTTT. Translated: CASGLSTQGDQPQHF.